The 3 T cell receptor beta chains listed next were all sequenced from one sample in a study of blood T cell repertoires in COVID-19. Data came from immunoSEQ multiplex PCR; TCRdb stores just in-frame clones and leaves some out. The repertoire holds some 250,000 clones, under 90% seen once, with roughly 2.9% in the top ten. Input material: peripheral blood. These receptors originate from a woman aged 55-70 years with active or convalescent COVID-19.

This chain uses TRBV7-2 with TRBJ2-3, with TRBD1 matching over 7 bases. Trimming at V came to 2 bases and at J to 1 base, leaving 3 bases not matched to a gene. The CDR3 totals 15 residues. The germline CDR1 and CDR2 sequences are SGHTA and FQGNSA. The CDR3 sequence is CASSLTGVRTDTQYF. CDR3 DNA sequence: TGTGCCAGCAGCTTAACAGGGGTCCGCACAGATACGCAGTATTTT.

The rearrangement joins TRBV19 to TRBJ2-2; D perhaps matches TRBD2 (6 bases). Trimming removed 3 bases from V and 5 bases from J, with 16 bases in between. The germline V gene has CDR1 LNHDA and CDR2 SQIVND (reference sequence). CDR3 length: 16 amino acids. CDR3 sequence (DNA): TGTGCCAGTAGTATCCCCGAGGATCGGGGGACCGGGGAGCTGTTTTTT. Translation gives CASSIPEDRGTGELFF.

This clone was seen only a few times. The chain carries TRBV29-1 and TRBJ2-7; 9 positions agree with TRBD2. Germline V gene data show CDR1 as SQVTM and CDR2 as ANQGSEA. Losses at the gene ends were 4 bases for V and 3 bases for J; bases not matched to a gene: 7. This CDR3 has 14 residues. The CDR3 sequence: CSVATAGGRYEQYF. The CDR3, as DNA: TGCAGCGTTGCGACCGCGGGGGGGCGCTACGAGCAGTACTTC.